These T cell receptor beta chains were read from a single sample in a study of cytotoxic CD8 clonotypes in ibrutinib-treated CLL. Sequencing used immunoSEQ multiplex PCR; TCRdb keeps in-frame clones, though not all of them. The sample has around 310,000 clones; 80% are singletons. Source: PBMCs, taken before ibrutinib treatment. These receptor sequences come from a human donor with chronic lymphocytic leukemia. Both conserved end residues are part of each CDR3. The D gene is left open where the match is weak. Expanded clones get a size class; other rows say once, few or many, or leave the size out.

j_call: TRBJ2-7; d_call: -; clone_size: few; v_call: TRBV10-3; cdr3_nt: TGTGCCATCAGTGCGGCCTACGAGCAGTACTTC; cdr3_aa: CAISAAYEQYF
j_call: TRBJ2-2; d_call: TRBD2; clone_size: -; v_call: TRBV11-3; cdr3_nt: TGTGCCAGCAGCTTAGAAGGGAGGGACACCGGGGAGCTGTTTTTT; cdr3_aa: CASSLEGRDTGELFF
j_call: TRBJ1-1; d_call: -; clone_size: once; v_call: TRBV5-1; cdr3_nt: TGCGCCAGCAGCCCGGACAGTTTAAGGTCCCCGGGGACTGAAGCTTTCTTT; cdr3_aa: CASSPDSLRSPGTEAFF
j_call: TRBJ1-5; d_call: TRBD1; clone_size: -; v_call: TRBV29-1; cdr3_nt: TGCAGCGCCCGGACAGGGGCTCAGCCCCAGCATTTT; cdr3_aa: CSARTGAQPQHF
j_call: TRBJ2-1; d_call: -; clone_size: -; v_call: TRBV7-3; cdr3_nt: TGTGCCAGCAGCCTCAGAGGCGGAAGCTCCTACAATGAGCAGTTCTTC; cdr3_aa: CASSLRGGSSYNEQFF
j_call: TRBJ2-1; d_call: TRBD2; clone_size: -; v_call: TRBV30; cdr3_nt: TGTGCCTGGAGTGCCTACAGGGGGATAGGACTAGCGGGGGACAATGAGCAGTTCTTC; cdr3_aa: CAWSAYRGIGLAGDNEQFF
j_call: TRBJ2-4; d_call: -; clone_size: -; v_call: TRBV6-4; cdr3_nt: TGTGCCAGCAGTGACTCCTGGCACCTAGCCAAAAACATTCAGTACTTC; cdr3_aa: CASSDSWHLAKNIQYF
j_call: TRBJ2-7; d_call: -; clone_size: -; v_call: TRBV30; cdr3_nt: TGTGCCTGGAGTCAAGGATGGGGTTACGAGCAGTACTTC; cdr3_aa: CAWSQGWGYEQYF
j_call: TRBJ1-1; d_call: -; clone_size: few; v_call: TRBV7-2; cdr3_nt: TGTGCCAGCAGCTTAGCGTTTCAGGGTCTGGCTGAAGCTTTCTTT; cdr3_aa: CASSLAFQGLAEAFF
j_call: TRBJ2-7; d_call: -; clone_size: -; v_call: TRBV19; cdr3_nt: TGTGCCAGTAGTCCGGGGCCCCTCGCGCTGTACGAGCAGTACTTC; cdr3_aa: CASSPGPLALYEQYF
j_call: TRBJ2-1; d_call: -; clone_size: few; v_call: TRBV18; cdr3_nt: TGTGCCAGCTCCCCAGAGTGGACCAATGAGCAGTTCTTC; cdr3_aa: CASSPEWTNEQFF
j_call: TRBJ2-7; d_call: -; clone_size: -; v_call: TRBV7-6; cdr3_nt: TGTGCCAGCAGCTTAGAGGGAACCTCCTACGAGCAGTACTTC; cdr3_aa: CASSLEGTSYEQYF
j_call: TRBJ1-2; d_call: -; clone_size: -; v_call: TRBV2; cdr3_nt: TGTGCCAGCAGTGAAAGGGCAGGGCGCTATGGCCACACCTTC; cdr3_aa: CASSERAGRYGHTF
j_call: TRBJ2-7; d_call: -; clone_size: -; v_call: TRBV25-1; cdr3_nt: TGTGCCAGCAGTGAATTTAGTAGCTCCTACGAGCAGTACTTC; cdr3_aa: CASSEFSSSYEQYF
j_call: TRBJ2-7; d_call: -; clone_size: few; v_call: TRBV7-8; cdr3_nt: TGTGCCAGCAGCTTAGCGGGACCGGCCTACGAGCAGTACTTC; cdr3_aa: CASSLAGPAYEQYF
j_call: TRBJ2-7; d_call: TRBD1; clone_size: -; v_call: TRBV11-2; cdr3_nt: TGTGCCAGCAGCCGGGGACAGGGATACGAGCAGTACTTC; cdr3_aa: CASSRGQGYEQYF
j_call: TRBJ2-7; d_call: -; clone_size: -; v_call: TRBV27; cdr3_nt: TGTGCCAGCAGTTTTCAGGGGATCTCCTACGAGCAGTACTTC; cdr3_aa: CASSFQGISYEQYF
j_call: TRBJ2-3; d_call: TRBD1; clone_size: -; v_call: TRBV9; cdr3_nt: TGTGCCAGCAGCGGACACAGGGGATCTAACACAGATACGCAGTATTTT; cdr3_aa: CASSGHRGSNTDTQYF
j_call: TRBJ2-1; d_call: -; clone_size: -; v_call: TRBV4-3; cdr3_nt: TGCGCCAGCAGCCAAGATGGGGGGATTTACAATGAGCAGTTCTTC; cdr3_aa: CASSQDGGIYNEQFF
j_call: TRBJ1-2; d_call: TRBD1; clone_size: few; v_call: TRBV5-6; cdr3_nt: TGTGCCAGCAGCTTGGTGCACAGGGGTTCGGGTGGCTACACCTTC; cdr3_aa: CASSLVHRGSGGYTF
j_call: TRBJ1-1; d_call: -; clone_size: -; v_call: TRBV5-1; cdr3_nt: TGCGCCAGCACTGACCAGGGGATGAACACTGAAGCTTTCTTT; cdr3_aa: CASTDQGMNTEAFF
j_call: TRBJ2-1; d_call: -; clone_size: -; v_call: TRBV5-1; cdr3_nt: TGCGCCAGCAGCTTGGGGCTAGCCGGCAATGAGCAGTTCTTC; cdr3_aa: CASSLGLAGNEQFF
j_call: TRBJ2-7; d_call: -; clone_size: -; v_call: TRBV15; cdr3_nt: TGTGCCACCAGCAGAGATCTGGCACTCCCCTACGAGCAGTACTTC; cdr3_aa: CATSRDLALPYEQYF
j_call: TRBJ1-4; d_call: -; clone_size: -; v_call: TRBV5-1; cdr3_nt: TGCGCCAGCAGCCCCCTTTCACTCAATGAAAAACTGTTTTTT; cdr3_aa: CASSPLSLNEKLFF
j_call: TRBJ2-1; d_call: TRBD2; clone_size: -; v_call: TRBV28; cdr3_nt: TGTGCCAGCAGTTTACTAGCGGGACCCGGTTACAATGAGCAGTTCTTC; cdr3_aa: CASSLLAGPGYNEQFF
j_call: TRBJ1-1; d_call: -; clone_size: once; v_call: TRBV4-3; cdr3_nt: TGCGCCAGCAGCCTCGGGACAATGAACACTGAAGCTTTCTTT; cdr3_aa: CASSLGTMNTEAFF
j_call: TRBJ2-6; d_call: TRBD2; clone_size: -; v_call: TRBV30; cdr3_nt: TGTGCCTGGGGAAGCGGGGTTGGGGCCAACGTCCTGACTTTC; cdr3_aa: CAWGSGVGANVLTF
j_call: TRBJ2-3; d_call: -; clone_size: -; v_call: TRBV20-1; cdr3_nt: TGCAGTGCTAGCGTTGCAGATACGCAGTATTTT; cdr3_aa: CSASVADTQYF
j_call: TRBJ2-2; d_call: -; clone_size: few; v_call: TRBV6-5; cdr3_nt: TGTGCCAGCAGTTACGCCAACACCGGGGAGCTGTTTTTT; cdr3_aa: CASSYANTGELFF
j_call: TRBJ2-3; d_call: -; clone_size: -; v_call: TRBV5-1; cdr3_nt: TGCGCCAGCAGCCCCATCACCGCCTCAGATACGCAGTATTTT; cdr3_aa: CASSPITASDTQYF
j_call: TRBJ1-2; d_call: -; clone_size: -; v_call: TRBV6-5; cdr3_nt: TGTGCCGCATATAGGCGGGACTATGGCTACACCTTC; cdr3_aa: CAAYRRDYGYTF
j_call: TRBJ2-7; d_call: TRBD1; clone_size: -; v_call: TRBV28; cdr3_nt: TGTGCCAGCAGTTCCACTAGGGGGCCCTACGAGCAGTACTTC; cdr3_aa: CASSSTRGPYEQYF
j_call: TRBJ2-3; d_call: -; clone_size: -; v_call: TRBV5-1; cdr3_nt: TGCGCCAGCAGCCCTCAGACAGATACGCAGTATTTT; cdr3_aa: CASSPQTDTQYF
j_call: TRBJ1-1; d_call: -; clone_size: -; v_call: TRBV9; cdr3_nt: TGTGCCAGCAGCGTAGTTCGTCGAGCTGAAGCTTTCTTT; cdr3_aa: CASSVVRRAEAFF
j_call: TRBJ2-7; d_call: TRBD2; clone_size: -; v_call: TRBV9; cdr3_nt: TGTGCCAGCAGCGTAGGTATCGGGAGGGAGTACGAGCAGTACTTC; cdr3_aa: CASSVGIGREYEQYF
j_call: TRBJ2-3; d_call: TRBD1; clone_size: -; v_call: TRBV30; cdr3_nt: TGTGCCTGGAGTTCTGGGACAGGGGCGATAGATACGCAGTATTTT; cdr3_aa: CAWSSGTGAIDTQYF